This T cell receptor (beta chain) was profiled in a study of cytomegalovirus exposure and HLA in healthy donors. Germline CDR1 is MNHEY and CDR2 is SVGAGI. CDR3 length equals 15 residues. Between the trimmed V and J ends, which lost 7 bases and 4 bases, there was a span of 17 bases. Comment on this clone: Its target is not known.

Study observations and caveats: Reports described diagnosis of cytomegalovirus status by the classifier as highly specific and sensitive.

The PCR had 60 Vbeta and 13 Jbeta primers. Assay used: immunoSEQ multiplex PCR; TCRdb lists only in-frame clones, some missing. Altogether around 100,000 clones are present, about 9.5% being singletons, with the ten largest covering 5.8%. The TCR comes from a man aged 40-49 years in good health and CMV-seropositive. The chain recombines TRBV6-5 with TRBJ1-5; no clear D. Material: PBMCs. The CDR3 spells CASTLSGNGNQPQHF. The CDR3 nucleotides are TGTGCCAGCACCTTATCCGGAAACGGGAATCAGCCCCAGCATTTT.